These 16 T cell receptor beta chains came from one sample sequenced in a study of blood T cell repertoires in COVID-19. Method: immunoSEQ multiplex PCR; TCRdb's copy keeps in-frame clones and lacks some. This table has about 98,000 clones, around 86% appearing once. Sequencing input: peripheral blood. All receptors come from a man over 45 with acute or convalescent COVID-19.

The CDR3 DNA reads TGCGCCAGCAGCAATAAACGACTAGCTACAAGCTCCTACAATGAGCAGTTCTTC. It is translated as CASSNKRLATSSYNEQFF. The V gene is TRBV5-1, the J gene TRBJ2-1; 7 nucleotides agree with TRBD2. CDR3 length equals 18 residues. The germline CDR1 and CDR2 sequences are SGHRS and YFSETQ. The junction had 13 bases not matched to a gene; V was cut back by 4 bases and J by 0 bases.

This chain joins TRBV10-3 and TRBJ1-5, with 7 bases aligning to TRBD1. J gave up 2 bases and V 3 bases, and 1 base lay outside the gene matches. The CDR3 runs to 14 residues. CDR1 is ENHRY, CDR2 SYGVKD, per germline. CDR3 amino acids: CAISDTGGNQPQHF. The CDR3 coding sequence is TGTGCCATCAGTGACACAGGGGGCAATCAGCCCCAGCATTTT.

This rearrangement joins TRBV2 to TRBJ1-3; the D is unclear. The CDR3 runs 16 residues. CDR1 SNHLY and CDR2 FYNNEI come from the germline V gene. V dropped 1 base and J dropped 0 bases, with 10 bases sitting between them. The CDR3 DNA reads TGTGCCAGCAGTGAAGAGAGGGCGAGCTCTGGAAACACCATATATTTT. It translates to CASSEERASSGNTIYF.

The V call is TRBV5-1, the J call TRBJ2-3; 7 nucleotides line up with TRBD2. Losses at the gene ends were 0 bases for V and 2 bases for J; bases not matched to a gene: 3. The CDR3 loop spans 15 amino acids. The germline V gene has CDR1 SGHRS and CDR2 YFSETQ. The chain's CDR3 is CASSLVGTNTDTQYF. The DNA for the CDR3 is TGCGCCAGCAGCTTGGTGGGGACTAACACAGATACGCAGTATTTT.

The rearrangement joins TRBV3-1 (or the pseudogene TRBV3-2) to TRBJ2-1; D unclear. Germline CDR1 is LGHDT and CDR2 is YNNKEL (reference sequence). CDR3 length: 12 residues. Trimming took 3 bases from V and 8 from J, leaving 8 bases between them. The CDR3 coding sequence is TGTGCCAGCAGCCAGCGTTTCTATGAGCAGTTCTTC. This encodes CASSQRFYEQFF.

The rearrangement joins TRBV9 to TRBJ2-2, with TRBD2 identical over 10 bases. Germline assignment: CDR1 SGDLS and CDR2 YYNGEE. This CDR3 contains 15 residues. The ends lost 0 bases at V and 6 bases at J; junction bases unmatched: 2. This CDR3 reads CASSVEAGGPGELFF. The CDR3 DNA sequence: TGTGCCAGCAGCGTAGAAGCGGGAGGGCCCGGGGAGCTGTTTTTT.

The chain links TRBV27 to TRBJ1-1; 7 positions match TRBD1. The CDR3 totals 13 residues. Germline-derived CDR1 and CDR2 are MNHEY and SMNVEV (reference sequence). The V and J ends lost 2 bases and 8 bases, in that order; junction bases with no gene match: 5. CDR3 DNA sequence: TGTGCCAGCAGTTTAAAGGGGGCAGGAGAAGCTTTCTTT. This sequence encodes CASSLKGAGEAFF.

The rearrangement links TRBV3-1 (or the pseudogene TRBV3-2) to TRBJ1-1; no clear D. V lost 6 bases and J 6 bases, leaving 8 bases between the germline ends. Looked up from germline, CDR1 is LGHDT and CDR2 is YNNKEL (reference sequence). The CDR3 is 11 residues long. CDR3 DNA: TGTGCCAGCAGTCTAAAATCTGAAGCTTTCTTT. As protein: CASSLKSEAFF.

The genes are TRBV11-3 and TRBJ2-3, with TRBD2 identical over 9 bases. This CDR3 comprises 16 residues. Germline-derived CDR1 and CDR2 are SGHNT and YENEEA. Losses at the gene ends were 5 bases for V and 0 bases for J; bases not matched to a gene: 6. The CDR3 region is CASSTRTSASTDTQYF. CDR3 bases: TGTGCCAGCAGCACACGGACTAGCGCCAGCACAGATACGCAGTATTTT.

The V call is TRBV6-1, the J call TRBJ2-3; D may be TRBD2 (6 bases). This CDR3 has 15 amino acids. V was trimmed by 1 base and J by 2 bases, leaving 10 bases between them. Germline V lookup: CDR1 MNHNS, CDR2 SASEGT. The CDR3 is CASSEGGGHTDTQYF. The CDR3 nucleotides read TGTGCCAGCAGTGAAGGAGGAGGGCACACAGATACGCAGTATTTT.

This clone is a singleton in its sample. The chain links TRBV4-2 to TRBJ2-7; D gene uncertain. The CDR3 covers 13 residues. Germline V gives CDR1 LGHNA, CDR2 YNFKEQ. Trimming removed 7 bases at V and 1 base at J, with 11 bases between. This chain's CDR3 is CASTPRRSYEQYF. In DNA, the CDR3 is TGTGCCAGCACACCCCGGCGGTCCTACGAGCAGTACTTC.

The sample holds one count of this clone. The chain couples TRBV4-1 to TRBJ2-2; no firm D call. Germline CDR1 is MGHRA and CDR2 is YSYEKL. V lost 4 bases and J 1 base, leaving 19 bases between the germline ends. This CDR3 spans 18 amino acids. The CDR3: CASSRSPPPLMNTGELFF. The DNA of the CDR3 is TGCGCCAGCAGCCGGTCACCCCCCCCACTGATGAACACCGGGGAGCTGTTTTTT.

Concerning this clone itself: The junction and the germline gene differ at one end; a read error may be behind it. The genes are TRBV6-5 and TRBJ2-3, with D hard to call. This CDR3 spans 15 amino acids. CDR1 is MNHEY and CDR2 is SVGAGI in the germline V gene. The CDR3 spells CASSSPTAYTDMQYF. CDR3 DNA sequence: TGTGCCAGCAGTTCCCCAACGGCCTACACAGATATGCAGTATTTT.

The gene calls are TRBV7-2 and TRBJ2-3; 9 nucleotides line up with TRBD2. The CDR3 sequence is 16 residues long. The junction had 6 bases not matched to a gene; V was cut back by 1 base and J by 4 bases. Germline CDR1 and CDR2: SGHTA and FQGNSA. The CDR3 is CASSLGGSGSPDTQYF. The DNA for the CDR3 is TGTGCCAGCAGCTTAGGCGGTAGCGGGAGCCCAGATACGCAGTATTTT.

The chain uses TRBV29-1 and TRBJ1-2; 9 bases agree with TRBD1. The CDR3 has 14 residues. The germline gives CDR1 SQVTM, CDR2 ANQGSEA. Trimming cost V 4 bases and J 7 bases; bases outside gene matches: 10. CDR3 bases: TGCAGCGTTGCACAGGGGGCGCAGGTGGCTGGCTACACCTTC. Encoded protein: CSVAQGAQVAGYTF. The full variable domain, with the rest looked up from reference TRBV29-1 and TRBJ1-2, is SAVISQKPSRDICQRGTSLTIQCQVDSQVTMMFWYRQQPGQSLTLIATANQGSEATYESGFVIDKFPISRPNLTFSTLTVSNMSPEDSSIYLCSVAQGAQVAGYTFGSGTRLTVV.

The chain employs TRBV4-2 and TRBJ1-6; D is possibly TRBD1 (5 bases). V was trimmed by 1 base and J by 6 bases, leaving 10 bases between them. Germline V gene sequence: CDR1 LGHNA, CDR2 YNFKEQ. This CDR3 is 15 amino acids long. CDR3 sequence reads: CASSQGPQVNSPLHF. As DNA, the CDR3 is TGTGCCAGCAGCCAAGGCCCACAGGTTAATTCACCCCTCCACTTT.